This T cell receptor (beta chain) was sequenced during a study of cytomegalovirus exposure and HLA in healthy donors. This clone was counted only a few times. The identical CDR3 is also encoded by other nucleotide sequences in the sample. It was with 60 Vbeta and 13 Jbeta primers that the PCR ran. The assay was immunoSEQ multiplex PCR, and TCRdb's table has in-frame clones only and misses some. The sample has about 100,000 clones, 55% to 85% seen once. Germline CDR1 is SGHTA and CDR2 is FQGTGA. CDR3 length equals 14 residues. J gave up 8 bases and V 3 bases, and 6 bases lay outside the gene matches. The receptor was isolated from a woman younger than 35 in good health and CMV-seropositive. Sequencing used PBMCs. V usage is TRBV7-3 and J usage is TRBJ1-2, with 10 positions matching TRBD1. CDR3 DNA sequence: TGTGCCAGCAGCTTGACAGGGGGCGAACTCGGCTACACCTTC. Encoded protein: CASSLTGGELGYTF.